The next 28 T cell receptor beta chains were all read from a single sample in a study of T cell responses to AZD1222 COVID-19 vaccine listed by TCRdb under 2021. The time point label, as the study defines it: about 28 days (+/-7) after the second vaccine dose. Libraries were made using the immunoSEQ multiplex PCR assay. TCRdb mirrors the immuneACCESS table, restricted to in-frame sequences. Some clones are absent from its copies; in checked studies, under half trace to an unresolved V gene, and the reason for the others is unknown. This sample gives 150,000 to 200,000 clones in total; about 91% of them show up just once. The ten largest account for about 1.1% of the sample. The specimen comprised peripheral blood, sampled 28 days after the second AZD1222 dose. These receptors all come from an adult who received the AZD1222 COVID-19 vaccine.

About this clone: Different DNA sequences within this sample yield the same CDR3. CDR3 residues: CASSIGGPEAFF. CDR3 nucleotides: TGTGCCAGTAGTATAGGAGGGCCTGAAGCTTTCTTT. V and J are TRBV19 and TRBJ1-1; D gene ambiguous. Germline values: CDR1 LNHDA, CDR2 SQIVND (reference sequence). The CDR3 is made up of 12 amino acids. Trimming took 1 base from V and 6 from J, leaving 6 bases between them.

This CDR3 reads CASSHRGGNEKLFF. The DNA of the CDR3 is TGTGCCAGCAGCCACAGAGGGGGGAATGAAAAACTGTTTTTT. V usage is TRBV3-1 (or the pseudogene TRBV3-2) and J usage is TRBJ1-4, with D possibly matching TRBD1 (6 bases). V was cut by 3 bases and J by 5 bases, with 10 bases left in between. The CDR3 length is 14 residues. The germline V gene encodes CDR1 LGHDT and CDR2 YNNKEL (reference sequence).

This rearrangement joins TRBV9 to TRBJ1-2, with D possibly being TRBD1 (5 bases). Trimming removed 0 bases at V and 1 base at J, with 10 bases between. Germline CDR1 and CDR2: SGDLS and YYNGEE. The CDR3 has 15 amino acids. CDR3 region: CASSVASGDNYGYTF. The CDR3 coding sequence is TGTGCCAGCAGCGTAGCTTCGGGGGATAACTATGGCTACACCTTC.

The gene calls are TRBV9 and TRBJ1-3, with no clear D. Per germline, CDR1 SGDLS and CDR2 YYNGEE. The CDR3 is 14 amino acids. The ends were cut back, 0 bases at V and 1 base at J, with 5 bases in the middle. Here the CDR3 reads CASSVGVSGNTIYF. CDR3 sequence (DNA): TGTGCCAGCAGCGTAGGGGTTTCTGGAAACACCATATATTTT.

The genes are TRBV28 and TRBJ1-1; 7 bases line up with TRBD1. J gave up 4 bases and V 2 bases, and 13 bases lay outside the gene matches. The CDR3 contains 17 residues. Germline V lookup: CDR1 MDHEN, CDR2 SYDVKM. CDR3 nucleotides: TGTGCCAGCAGTTTAATTAGGGGACAGAGGGCGAGCACTGAAGCTTTCTTT. It translates to CASSLIRGQRASTEAFF.

This chain joins TRBV4-2 and TRBJ1-1; no definite D call. The CDR3 totals 14 residues. CDR1 LGHNA and CDR2 YNFKEQ come from the germline V gene. V lost 0 bases and J 5 bases, leaving 10 bases between the germline ends. Here the CDR3 reads CASSQDLVGTEAFF. CDR3 sequence (DNA): TGTGCCAGCAGCCAAGATCTGGTGGGGACTGAAGCTTTCTTT.

The chain uses TRBV3-1 (or the pseudogene TRBV3-2) and TRBJ2-5; the match to TRBD2 covers 8 bases. Trimming removed 1 base from V and 2 bases from J; junction bases left unmatched: 0. CDR3 size: 14 residues. Germline CDR1 and CDR2: LGHDT and YNNKEL (reference sequence). In DNA, the CDR3 is TGTGCCAGCAGCCAAGCTAGCGGGCAAGAGACCCAGTACTTC. It encodes CASSQASGQETQYF.

This chain links TRBV2 with TRBJ2-1; 10 bases agree with TRBD2. The CDR3 covers 15 residues. V shed 5 bases, J shed 7 bases, and the junction held 8 bases outside the gene matches. Germline V gene sequence: CDR1 SNHLY, CDR2 FYNNEI. This CDR3 reads CASSYQRGGKNEQFF. The CDR3 nucleotides are TGTGCCAGCAGTTATCAGCGGGGGGGCAAAAATGAGCAGTTCTTC.

The rearrangement links TRBV9 to TRBJ1-1; D is possibly TRBD1 (5 bases). The CDR3 length is 15 residues. Per germline, CDR1 SGDLS and CDR2 YYNGEE. Trimming left V 0 bases short and J 3 bases short, with 12 bases between. The CDR3 bases are TGTGCCAGCAGCGTAGTATCAGGGACGCACACTGAAGCTTTCTTT. As protein: CASSVVSGTHTEAFF.

This chain uses TRBV4-1 with TRBJ1-2; D gene unclear. V was shortened by 0 bases and J by 8 bases, with 13 bases between the two germline ends. This CDR3 contains 14 residues. CDR1 and CDR2 from the germline V gene are MGHRA and YSYEKL. The CDR3 here is CASSQEDGSEGYTF. The CDR3 coding sequence is TGCGCCAGCAGCCAAGAGGACGGCTCGGAGGGCTACACCTTC.

The rearrangement joins TRBV10-3 to TRBJ1-2, with TRBD1 identical over 8 bases. Trimming took 5 bases from V and 4 from J; bases not matched to a gene: 6. The germline CDR1 and CDR2 sequences are ENHRY and SYGVKD. This CDR3 has 14 residues. The DNA for the CDR3 is TGTGCCATCAGTCCAGGGGGCTTTGGCTATGGCTACACCTTC. This codes for CAISPGGFGYGYTF.

The V call is TRBV6-5, the J call TRBJ1-2; no reliable D call. Per the germline V gene, CDR1 is MNHEY and CDR2 is SVGAGI. Trimming cost V 0 bases and J 0 bases, with 5 bases left between them. CDR3 length: 14 amino acids. The CDR3 DNA reads as TGTGCCAGCAGTTACTCTCATGCTAACTATGGCTACACCTTC. It translates to CASSYSHANYGYTF.

The chain joins TRBV5-1 to TRBJ1-2; weak D call: TRBD1 (5 bases). Germline V CDR1 and CDR2: SGHRS, YFSETQ. Trimming took off 1 base at V and 3 bases at J, with 10 bases between the two ends. This CDR3 spans 14 amino acids. CDR3 in DNA: TGCGCCAGCAGCTTGATCGGCAGGGACTATGGCTACACCTTC. This gives the protein CASSLIGRDYGYTF.

The rearrangement uses TRBV6-1 and TRBJ1-2, with 11 bases matching TRBD1. The CDR3 loop spans 15 amino acids. J was trimmed by 4 bases and V by 2 bases; bases with no gene match: 3. Germline CDR1 reads MNHNS; CDR2 reads SASEGT. The CDR3 sequence: CASSERGQGAYGYTF. Here the CDR3 DNA reads TGTGCCAGCAGTGAACGAGGACAGGGGGCCTATGGCTACACCTTC.

V gene TRBV30 combines with J gene TRBJ1-6, with 8 bases that match TRBD1. CDR3 size: 16 residues. The germline V gene has CDR1 GTSNPN and CDR2 SVGIG (reference sequence). V shed 1 base, J shed 5 bases, and the junction held 7 bases outside the gene matches. As DNA, the CDR3 is TGTGCCTGGAGTGCCGCACGGACAGGGAATAATTCACCCCTCCACTTT. It encodes CAWSAARTGNNSPLHF.

The V gene is TRBV5-4, the J gene TRBJ2-5, with D tentatively TRBD2 (5 bases). V was shortened by 2 bases and J by 4 bases, with 21 bases between the two germline ends. The CDR3 has 17 residues. The germline V gene has CDR1 SGHNT and CDR2 YYREEE (reference sequence). The CDR3 loop is CASSFRVSGSSGETQYF. In DNA, the CDR3 is TGTGCCAGCAGCTTTCGGGTCTCTGGGAGTTCAGGAGAGACCCAGTACTTC.

V and J are TRBV18 and TRBJ1-3, with D possibly being TRBD1 (5 bases). This CDR3 comprises 15 residues. Trimming took off 3 bases at V and 4 bases at J, with 13 bases between the two ends. Germline loops: CDR1 KGHSH, CDR2 LQKENI. The CDR3 coding sequence is TGTGCCAGCTCACCGTCAGGGCTTGGCGGAAACACCATATATTTT. It encodes CASSPSGLGGNTIYF.

The chain employs TRBV11-2 and TRBJ2-7; D gene unclear. The CDR3 covers 11 residues. Germline values: CDR1 SGHAT, CDR2 FQNNGV. The V and J ends lost 2 bases and 11 bases respectively, with 10 bases between them. The CDR3 region is CASSLQGVEYF. The CDR3 bases are TGTGCCAGCAGCTTACAAGGAGTTGAGTACTTC.

The chain recombines TRBV27 with TRBJ2-7, with D unclear. V lost 8 bases, J lost 4 bases, and 12 bases lay in between. The CDR3 loop spans 12 amino acids. Per the germline V gene, CDR1 is MNHEY and CDR2 is SMNVEV (reference sequence). CDR3 in amino acids: CASWAVGYEQYF. For the CDR3, the DNA is TGTGCCAGCTGGGCTGTGGGGTACGAGCAGTACTTC.

In its sample, this clone was seen once. The chain couples TRBV4-2 to TRBJ2-2; possibly TRBD1 for D (6 bases). The CDR3 loop spans 15 amino acids. Trimming stripped 8 bases from V and 0 bases from J, with 13 bases between. CDR1 and CDR2 from the germline V gene are LGHNA and YNFKEQ. The CDR3 coding sequence is TGTGCCAGCCGTCGGAGGACAGCGAACACCGGGGAGCTGTTTTTT. It translates to CASRRRTANTGELFF.

The rearrangement uses TRBV5-6 and TRBJ1-5, with TRBD1 identical over 9 bases. From germline, CDR1 is SGHDT and CDR2 YYEEEE. The ends lost 4 bases at V and 7 bases at J; junction bases unmatched: 3. The CDR3 has 13 residues. CDR3 DNA: TGTGCCAGCAGCCGGGACAGGGCCCAGCCCCAGCATTTT. Translating it yields CASSRDRAQPQHF.

The rearrangement uses TRBV2 and TRBJ1-6, with TRBD1 matching over 9 bases. V lost 5 bases to trimming and J lost 6 bases; unmatched junction nucleotides: 2. The CDR3 consists of 14 residues. The germline CDR1 and CDR2 sequences are SNHLY and FYNNEI. The CDR3 DNA reads TGTGCCAGCAGTCTGGGACAGGGTAATTCACCCCTCCACTTT. It is translated as CASSLGQGNSPLHF.

The genes are TRBV18 and TRBJ2-7, with 7 bases matching TRBD2. J was trimmed by 0 bases and V by 5 bases; bases with no gene match: 1. The V gene's germline CDR1 is KGHSH and CDR2 LQKENI. This CDR3 region has 13 residues. The CDR3 DNA reads as TGTGCCAGCTCAAAGCGGGACTCCTACGAGCAGTACTTC. This codes for CASSKRDSYEQYF.

The chain links TRBV18 to TRBJ2-1; 7 bases are a match to TRBD2. The germline V gene encodes CDR1 KGHSH and CDR2 LQKENI. The ends lost 3 bases at V and 8 bases at J; junction bases unmatched: 1. This CDR3 is built from 12 residues. The CDR3 here is CASSPAGDEQFF. CDR3 DNA sequence: TGTGCCAGCTCACCGGCGGGGGATGAGCAGTTCTTC.

This clone is a singleton in its sample. The chain combines TRBV4-1 with TRBJ2-1, with TRBD2 identical over 12 bases. Germline V gene lookup returns CDR1 MGHRA and CDR2 YSYEKL. This CDR3 is built from 15 residues. V gave up 6 bases and J gave up 5 bases; unmatched junction bases: 5. CDR3 protein: CASRPGLAGNNEQFF. The CDR3 DNA reads TGCGCCAGCAGGCCTGGACTAGCGGGGAACAATGAGCAGTTCTTC.

This chain joins TRBV7-9 and TRBJ2-1, with D perhaps TRBD2 (6 bases). This CDR3 region has 13 residues. Germline CDR1 and CDR2: SEHNR and FQNEAQ (reference sequence). V was clipped by 5 bases and J by 6 bases, with 11 bases between them. The CDR3 is CASSPYGGNEQFF. The CDR3 coding sequence is TGTGCCAGCAGCCCCTACGGGGGCAATGAGCAGTTCTTC.

V gene TRBV11-2 combines with J gene TRBJ2-3; 7 nucleotides align to TRBD2. CDR3 size: 14 residues. Looked up from germline, CDR1 is SGHAT and CDR2 is FQNNGV. The V segment lost 3 bases and the J segment 6 bases; nucleotides outside the gene matches: 6. DNA of the CDR3: TGTGCCAGCAGCTTCCGGGACTATGGTGATACGCAGTATTTT. Amino acids: CASSFRDYGDTQYF.

The chain combines TRBV28 with TRBJ2-1, with D unresolved. Trimming removed 4 bases from V and 1 base from J, with 14 bases in between. This CDR3 has 16 residues. From germline, CDR1 is MDHEN and CDR2 SYDVKM. The CDR3, as DNA: TGTGCCAGCAGTTCCGGATCTATGATATCCTACAATGAGCAGTTCTTC. Translation: CASSSGSMISYNEQFF.